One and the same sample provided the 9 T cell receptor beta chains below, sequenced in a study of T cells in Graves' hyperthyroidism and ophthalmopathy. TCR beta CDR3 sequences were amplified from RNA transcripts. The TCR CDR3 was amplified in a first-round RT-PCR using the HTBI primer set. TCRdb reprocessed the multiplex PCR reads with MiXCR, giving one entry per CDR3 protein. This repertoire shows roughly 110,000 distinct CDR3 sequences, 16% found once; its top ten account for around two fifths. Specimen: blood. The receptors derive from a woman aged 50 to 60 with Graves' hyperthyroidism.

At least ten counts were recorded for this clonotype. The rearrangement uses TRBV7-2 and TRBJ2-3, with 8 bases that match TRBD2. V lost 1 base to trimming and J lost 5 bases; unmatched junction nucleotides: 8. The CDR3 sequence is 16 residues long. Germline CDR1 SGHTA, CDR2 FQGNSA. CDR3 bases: TGTGCCAGCAGCTTAGTTGCCGGGACTAGGGTAGATACGCAGTATTTT. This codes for CASSLVAGTRVDTQYF. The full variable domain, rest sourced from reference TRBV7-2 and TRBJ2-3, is GAGVSQSPSNKVTEKGKDVELRCDPISGHTALYWYRQSLGQGLEFLIYFQGNSAPDKSGLPSDRFSAERTGGSVSTLTIQRTQQEDSAVYLCASSLVAGTRVDTQYFGPGTRLTVL.

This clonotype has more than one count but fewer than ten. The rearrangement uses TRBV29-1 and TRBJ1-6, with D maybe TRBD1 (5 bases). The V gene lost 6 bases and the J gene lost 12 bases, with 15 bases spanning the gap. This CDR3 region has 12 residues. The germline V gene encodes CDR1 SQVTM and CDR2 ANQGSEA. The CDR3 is CSVKVGTGPLHF. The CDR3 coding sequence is TGCAGCGTCAAAGTGGGGACGGGACCCCTCCACTTT.

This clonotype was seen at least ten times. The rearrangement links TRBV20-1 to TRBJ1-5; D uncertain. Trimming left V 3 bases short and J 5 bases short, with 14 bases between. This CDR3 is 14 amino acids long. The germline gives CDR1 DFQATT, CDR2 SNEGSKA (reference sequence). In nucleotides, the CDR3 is TGCAGTGCTAGGGGCCCAGAAGAGTATCAGCCCCAGCATTTT. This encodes CSARGPEEYQPQHF.

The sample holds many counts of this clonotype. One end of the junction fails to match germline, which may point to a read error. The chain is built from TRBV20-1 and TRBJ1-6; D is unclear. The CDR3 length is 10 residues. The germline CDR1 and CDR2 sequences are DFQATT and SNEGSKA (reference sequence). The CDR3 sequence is CSAPGSPLRF. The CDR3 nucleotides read TGCAGTGCCCCCGGATCACCCCTCCGCTTT.

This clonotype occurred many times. The CDR3 spells CASSLPEMETQYF. The CDR3 nucleotides are TGTGCCAGCAGCTTACCGGAGATGGAGACCCAGTACTTC. The chain has TRBV11-2 and TRBJ2-5, with D uncertain. CDR3 size: 13 residues. Trimming cost V 2 bases and J 5 bases, with 9 bases left between them. The V gene's germline CDR1 is SGHAT and CDR2 FQNNGV.

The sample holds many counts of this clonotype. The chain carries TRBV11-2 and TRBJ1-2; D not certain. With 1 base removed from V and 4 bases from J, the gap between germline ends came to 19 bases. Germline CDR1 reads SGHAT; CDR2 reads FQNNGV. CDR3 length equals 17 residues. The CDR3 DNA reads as TGTGCCAGCAGCTTAGCGAGACCCGGCATCGGGTCCTATGGCTACACCTTC. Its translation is CASSLARPGIGSYGYTF.

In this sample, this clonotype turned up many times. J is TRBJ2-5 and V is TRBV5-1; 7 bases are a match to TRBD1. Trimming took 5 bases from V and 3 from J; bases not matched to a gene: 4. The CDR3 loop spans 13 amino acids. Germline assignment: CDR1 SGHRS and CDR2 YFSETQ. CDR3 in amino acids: CASSGTAKETQYF. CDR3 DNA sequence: TGCGCCAGCAGTGGGACAGCGAAAGAGACCCAGTACTTC.

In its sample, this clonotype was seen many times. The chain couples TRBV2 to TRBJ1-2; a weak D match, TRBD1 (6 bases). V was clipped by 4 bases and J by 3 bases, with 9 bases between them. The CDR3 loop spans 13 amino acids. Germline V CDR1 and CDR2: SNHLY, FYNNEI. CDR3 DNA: TGTGCCAGCAGTGGACAGGACTACTATGGCTACACCTTC. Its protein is CASSGQDYYGYTF. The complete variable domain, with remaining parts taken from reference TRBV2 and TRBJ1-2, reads EPEVTQTPSHQVTQMGQEVILRCVPISNHLYFYWYRQILGQKVEFLVSFYNNEISEKSEIFDDQFSVERPDGSNFTLKIRSTKLEDSAMYFCASSGQDYYGYTFGSGTRLTVV.

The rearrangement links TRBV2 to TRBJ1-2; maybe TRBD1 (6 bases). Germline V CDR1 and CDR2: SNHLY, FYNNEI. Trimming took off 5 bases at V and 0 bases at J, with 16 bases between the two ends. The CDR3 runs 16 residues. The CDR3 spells CASSYRDKGPNYGYTF. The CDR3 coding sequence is TGTGCCAGCAGTTACCGGGACAAAGGTCCTAACTATGGCTACACCTTC.